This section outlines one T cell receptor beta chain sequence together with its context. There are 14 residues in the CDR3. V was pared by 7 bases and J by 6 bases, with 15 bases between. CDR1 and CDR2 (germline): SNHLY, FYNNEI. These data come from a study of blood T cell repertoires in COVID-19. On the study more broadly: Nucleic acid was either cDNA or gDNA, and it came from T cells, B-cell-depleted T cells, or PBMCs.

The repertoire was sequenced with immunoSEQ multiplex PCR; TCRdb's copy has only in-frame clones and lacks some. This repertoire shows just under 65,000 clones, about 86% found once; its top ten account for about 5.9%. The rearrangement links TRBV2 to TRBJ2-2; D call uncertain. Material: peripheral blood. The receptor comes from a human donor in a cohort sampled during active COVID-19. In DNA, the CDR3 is TGTGCCAGCAAACAAGACGGGTCCCCCGGGGAGCTGTTTTTT. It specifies CASKQDGSPGELFF.